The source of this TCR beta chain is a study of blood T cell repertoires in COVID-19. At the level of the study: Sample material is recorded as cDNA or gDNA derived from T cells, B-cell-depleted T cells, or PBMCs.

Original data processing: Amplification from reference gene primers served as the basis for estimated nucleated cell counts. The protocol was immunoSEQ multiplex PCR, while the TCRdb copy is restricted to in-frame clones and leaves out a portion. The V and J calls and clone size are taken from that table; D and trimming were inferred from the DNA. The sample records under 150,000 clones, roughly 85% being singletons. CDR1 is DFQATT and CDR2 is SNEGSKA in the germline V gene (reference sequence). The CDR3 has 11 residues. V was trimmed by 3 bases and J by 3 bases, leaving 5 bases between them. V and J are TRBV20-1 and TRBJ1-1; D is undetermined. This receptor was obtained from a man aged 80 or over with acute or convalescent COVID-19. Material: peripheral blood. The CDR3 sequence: CSASPYTEAFF. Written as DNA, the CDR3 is TGCAGTGCTAGCCCCTACACTGAAGCTTTCTTT.